These 18 T cell receptor beta chains were all obtained from the same sample, sequenced in a study of cytomegalovirus exposure and HLA in healthy donors. The study ran its PCR with 60 Vbeta and 13 Jbeta primers. Some clones are missing from TCRdb's copy, which holds only in-frame ones; the method was immunoSEQ multiplex PCR. The table has about 120,000 clones, about 79% seen once. The specimen sequenced was PBMCs. The origin of the receptors is a human donor in good health.

The chain links TRBV7-9 to TRBJ2-3, with 8 bases that match TRBD1. The CDR3 extends over 14 amino acids. Germline V gene data show CDR1 as SEHNR and CDR2 as FQNEAQ (reference sequence). Germline trimming cut 5 bases from V and 2 bases from J; bases unmatched to any gene: 3. The CDR3 region is CASSRTGLTDTQYF. In DNA, the CDR3 is TGTGCCAGCAGCCGGACAGGGCTCACAGATACGCAGTATTTT.

This chain joins TRBV2 and TRBJ2-1; 9 bases are shared with TRBD2. The V gene end was trimmed by 3 bases and the J gene end by 8 bases; junction bases not matched to a gene: 8. Germline V gene lookup returns CDR1 SNHLY and CDR2 FYNNEI. This CDR3 comprises 15 residues. The CDR3 bases are TGTGCCAGCAGTGATTTTGCGGGAGGGAGTCATGAGCAGTTCTTC. Its translation: CASSDFAGGSHEQFF.

This rearrangement joins TRBV10-3 to TRBJ1-1; the D gene is possibly TRBD1 (6 bases). Per germline, CDR1 ENHRY and CDR2 SYGVKD. The V end lost 4 bases, the J end lost 7 bases, and 13 bases lay between the germline ends. CDR3 length: 13 amino acids. The CDR3 DNA reads as TGTGCCATCAGTGCATTGTCAGGGGATGAAGCTTTCTTT. Translation gives CAISALSGDEAFF.

The J gene is TRBJ2-7, the V gene TRBV28; 8 bases map to TRBD1. CDR1 and CDR2 (germline): MDHEN, SYDVKM. Losses at the gene ends were 3 bases for V and 6 bases for J; bases not matched to a gene: 4. The CDR3 loop spans 13 amino acids. Here the CDR3 reads CASSFSGGIEQYF. The DNA of the CDR3 is TGTGCCAGCAGTTTTTCAGGGGGCATCGAGCAGTACTTC.

The chain combines TRBV29-1 with TRBJ1-1, with D tentatively TRBD1 (5 bases). The CDR3 has 12 amino acids. Per the germline V gene, CDR1 is SQVTM and CDR2 is ANQGSEA. V lost 4 bases, J lost 1 base, and 7 bases lay in between. The CDR3 here is CSVGQPNTEAFF. The CDR3 DNA reads TGCAGCGTTGGACAGCCGAACACTGAAGCTTTCTTT.

The chain has TRBV19 and TRBJ2-5; perhaps TRBD2 as D (6 bases). In germline, CDR1 is LNHDA, CDR2 SQIVND (reference sequence). The CDR3 is made up of 13 amino acids. With 3 bases removed from V and 4 bases from J, the gap between germline ends came to 9 bases. CDR3: CASSMEGRETQYF. DNA for the CDR3: TGTGCCAGTAGTATGGAGGGGCGAGAGACCCAGTACTTC.

This chain joins TRBV27 and TRBJ1-1; TRBD1 matches at 9 bases. Trimming at V came to 3 bases and at J to 1 base, leaving 3 bases not matched to a gene. The CDR3 loop spans 15 amino acids. The germline CDR1 and CDR2 sequences are MNHEY and SMNVEV (reference sequence). The CDR3 coding sequence is TGTGCCAGCAGTTTGACAGGGGGAAGGAACACTGAAGCTTTCTTT. Its translation is CASSLTGGRNTEAFF.

In nucleotides, the CDR3 is TGTGCCTGGAGTCGCGGGGGGTGCCCCCTCCACTTT. Amino acid sequence: CAWSRGGCPLHF. The chain recombines TRBV30 with TRBJ1-6; D is possibly TRBD1 (5 bases). Per the germline V gene, CDR1 is GTSNPN and CDR2 is SVGIG (reference sequence). The ends were cut back, 2 bases at V and 13 bases at J, with 12 bases in the middle. CDR3 length: 12 amino acids.

This sequence joins TRBV11-2 and TRBJ2-1, with TRBD1 matching over 8 bases. V shed 6 bases and J 6 bases; nucleotides not matched to a gene: 7. The V gene's germline CDR1 is SGHAT and CDR2 FQNNGV. This CDR3 is 14 amino acids long. CDR3 residues: CASRPGGVGNEQFF. DNA for the CDR3: TGTGCCAGCAGGCCAGGGGGCGTTGGCAATGAGCAGTTCTTC.

The chain couples TRBV5-4 to TRBJ1-1, with D tentatively TRBD1 (5 bases). V was trimmed by 4 bases and J by 4 bases, leaving 14 bases between them. This CDR3 has 14 residues. Germline CDR1 is SGHNT and CDR2 is YYREEE (reference sequence). CDR3 DNA: TGTGCCAGCAGCGGCGGCGGGGGAGGCACTGAAGCTTTCTTT. This gives the protein CASSGGGGGTEAFF.

The chain uses TRBV5-1 and TRBJ1-2, with a weak D call TRBD1 (5 bases). Deletions cut 0 bases from V and 8 bases from J, with 14 bases between. Germline V gene data show CDR1 as SGHRS and CDR2 as YFSETQ. The CDR3 contains 14 residues. The CDR3 spells CASSLDVGLEGYTF. CDR3 DNA: TGCGCCAGCAGCTTGGATGTGGGGCTGGAGGGCTACACCTTC.

This clone was picked up a small number of times. The J gene is TRBJ2-7, the V gene TRBV6-5; 9 positions match TRBD2. The length of the CDR3 is 16 residues. The V segment lost 0 bases and the J segment 3 bases; nucleotides outside the gene matches: 6. Per germline, CDR1 MNHEY and CDR2 SVGAGI. The DNA of the CDR3 is TGTGCCAGCAGTTACTCGTTGACGACTAGCGGCTACGAGCAGTACTTC. Protein sequence: CASSYSLTTSGYEQYF.

As for this clone: It is likely a read error, because the conserved phenylalanine at the end of the CDR3 is missing. It is unclear where the CDR3 begins or ends on the DNA, so no DNA is shown, and the CDR3 is as TCRdb lists it. V usage is TRBV5-5 and J usage is TRBJ1-2; no check of the table's D call, TRBD1, against the DNA was made. The CDR3 is 13 residues long, counting both termini. CDR1 is SGHKS, CDR2 YYEKEE, per germline (reference sequence). The CDR3 protein is CASSEFIQGAAPL.

The chain is built from TRBV6-1 and TRBJ1-4, with TRBD1 identical over 11 bases. In germline, CDR1 is MNHNS, CDR2 SASEGT. Losses at the gene ends were 2 bases for V and 1 base for J; bases not matched to a gene: 9. This CDR3 region has 19 residues. The CDR3 region is CASSETQAGQGVTNEKLFF. The CDR3 DNA reads TGTGCCAGCAGTGAAACCCAAGCGGGACAGGGGGTAACTAATGAAAAACTGTTTTTT.

The chain links TRBV7-8 to TRBJ2-2, with 10 bases lining up with TRBD1. Germline values: CDR1 SGHVS, CDR2 FQNEAQ. This CDR3 is 16 amino acids long. V shed 6 bases and J 3 bases; nucleotides not matched to a gene: 7. This chain's CDR3 is CASRRRQGADTGELFF. DNA of the CDR3: TGTGCCAGCAGACGGAGACAGGGGGCCGACACCGGGGAGCTGTTTTTT. Full variable domain (missing parts from reference TRBV7-8 and TRBJ2-2): GAGVSQSPRYKVAKRGQDVALRCDPISGHVSLFWYQQALGQGPEFLTYFQNEAQLDKSGLPSDRFFAERPEGSVSTLKIQRTQQEDSAVYLCASRRRQGADTGELFFGEGSRLTVL.

The chain has TRBV5-1 and TRBJ2-1; 8 bases agree with TRBD2. V lost 1 base to trimming and J lost 6 bases; unmatched junction nucleotides: 6. This CDR3 region has 15 residues. Germline values: CDR1 SGHRS, CDR2 YFSETQ. CDR3 nucleotide sequence: TGCGCCAGCAGCTTGACCGCGGGAGGTGTCAATGAGCAGTTCTTC. Residues: CASSLTAGGVNEQFF.

A few counts support this clone. The J gene is TRBJ2-5, the V gene TRBV2, with D perhaps matching TRBD2 (7 bases). V was pared by 8 bases and J by 5 bases, with 15 bases between. Germline V gene lookup returns CDR1 SNHLY and CDR2 FYNNEI. The CDR3 consists of 13 residues. The CDR3 region is CASSAGAVETQYF. CDR3 bases: TGTGCCAGCTCGGCGGGGGCGGTGGAGACCCAGTACTTC.

This clone appeared a few times. This specimen includes other DNA sequences encoding the same CDR3. The chain is built from TRBV6-5 and TRBJ1-3; tentatively, D is TRBD1 (5 bases). The CDR3 has 14 amino acids. V gave up 5 bases and J gave up 0 bases, with 8 bases separating them. The germline V gene has CDR1 MNHEY and CDR2 SVGAGI. The DNA of the CDR3 is TGTGCCAGCAGTCCCCAGGGCTCTGGAAACACCATATATTTT. This translates into CASSPQGSGNTIYF.